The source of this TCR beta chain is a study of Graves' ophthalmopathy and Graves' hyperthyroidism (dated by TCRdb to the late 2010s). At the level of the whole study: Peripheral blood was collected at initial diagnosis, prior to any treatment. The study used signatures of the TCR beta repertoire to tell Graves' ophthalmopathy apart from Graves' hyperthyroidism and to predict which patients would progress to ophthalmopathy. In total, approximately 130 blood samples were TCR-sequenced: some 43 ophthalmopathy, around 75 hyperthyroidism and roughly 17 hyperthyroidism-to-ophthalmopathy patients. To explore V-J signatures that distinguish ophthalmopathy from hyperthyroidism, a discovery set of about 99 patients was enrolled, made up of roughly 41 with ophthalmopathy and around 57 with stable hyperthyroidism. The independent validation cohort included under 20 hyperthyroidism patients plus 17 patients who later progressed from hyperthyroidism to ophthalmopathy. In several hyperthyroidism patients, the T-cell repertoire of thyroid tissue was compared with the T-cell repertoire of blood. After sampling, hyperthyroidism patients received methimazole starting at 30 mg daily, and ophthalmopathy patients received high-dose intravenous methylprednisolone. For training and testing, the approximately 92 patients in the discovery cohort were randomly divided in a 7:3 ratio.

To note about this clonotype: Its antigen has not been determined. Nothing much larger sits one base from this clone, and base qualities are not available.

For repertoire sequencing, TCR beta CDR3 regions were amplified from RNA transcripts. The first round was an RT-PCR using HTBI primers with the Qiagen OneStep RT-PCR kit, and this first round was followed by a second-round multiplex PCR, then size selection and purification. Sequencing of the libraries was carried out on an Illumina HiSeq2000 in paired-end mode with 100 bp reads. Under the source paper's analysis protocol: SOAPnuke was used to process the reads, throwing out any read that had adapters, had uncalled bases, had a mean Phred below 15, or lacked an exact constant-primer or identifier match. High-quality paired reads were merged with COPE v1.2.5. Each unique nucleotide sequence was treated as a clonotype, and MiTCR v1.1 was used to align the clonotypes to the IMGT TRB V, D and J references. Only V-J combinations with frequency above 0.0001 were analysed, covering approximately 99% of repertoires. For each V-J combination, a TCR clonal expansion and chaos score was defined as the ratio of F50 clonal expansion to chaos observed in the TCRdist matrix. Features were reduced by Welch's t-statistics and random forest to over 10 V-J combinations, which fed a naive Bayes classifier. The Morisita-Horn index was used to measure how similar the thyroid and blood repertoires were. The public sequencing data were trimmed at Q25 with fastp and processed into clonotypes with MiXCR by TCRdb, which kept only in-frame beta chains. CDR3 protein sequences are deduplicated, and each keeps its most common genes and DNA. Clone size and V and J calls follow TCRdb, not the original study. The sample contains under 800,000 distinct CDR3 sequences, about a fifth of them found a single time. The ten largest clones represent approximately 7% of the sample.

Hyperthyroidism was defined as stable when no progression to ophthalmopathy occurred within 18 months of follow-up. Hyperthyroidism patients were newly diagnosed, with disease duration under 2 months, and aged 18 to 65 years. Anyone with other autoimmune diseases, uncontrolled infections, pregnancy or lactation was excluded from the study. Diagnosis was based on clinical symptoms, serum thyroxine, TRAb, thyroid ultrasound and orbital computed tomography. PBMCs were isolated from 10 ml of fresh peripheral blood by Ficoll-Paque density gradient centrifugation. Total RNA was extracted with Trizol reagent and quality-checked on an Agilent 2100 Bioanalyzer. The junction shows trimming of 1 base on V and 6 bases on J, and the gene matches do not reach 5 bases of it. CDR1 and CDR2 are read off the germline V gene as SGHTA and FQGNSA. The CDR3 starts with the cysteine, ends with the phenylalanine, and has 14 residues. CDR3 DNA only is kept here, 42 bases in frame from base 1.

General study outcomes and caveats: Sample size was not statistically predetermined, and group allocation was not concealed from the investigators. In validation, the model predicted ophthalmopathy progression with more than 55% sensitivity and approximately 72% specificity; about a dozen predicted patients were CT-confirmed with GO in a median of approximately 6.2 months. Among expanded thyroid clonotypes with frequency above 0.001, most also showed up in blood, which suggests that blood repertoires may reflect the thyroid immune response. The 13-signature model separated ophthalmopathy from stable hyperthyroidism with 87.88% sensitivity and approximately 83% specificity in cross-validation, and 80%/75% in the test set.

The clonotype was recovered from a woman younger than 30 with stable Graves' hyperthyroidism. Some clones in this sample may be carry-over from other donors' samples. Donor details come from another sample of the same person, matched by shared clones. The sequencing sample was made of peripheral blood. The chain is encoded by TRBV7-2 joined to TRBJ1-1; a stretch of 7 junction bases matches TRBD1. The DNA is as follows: TGTGCCAGCAGCTTAGAGGGGGCGATCTCTGAAGCTTTCTTT. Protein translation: CASSLEGAISEAFF.